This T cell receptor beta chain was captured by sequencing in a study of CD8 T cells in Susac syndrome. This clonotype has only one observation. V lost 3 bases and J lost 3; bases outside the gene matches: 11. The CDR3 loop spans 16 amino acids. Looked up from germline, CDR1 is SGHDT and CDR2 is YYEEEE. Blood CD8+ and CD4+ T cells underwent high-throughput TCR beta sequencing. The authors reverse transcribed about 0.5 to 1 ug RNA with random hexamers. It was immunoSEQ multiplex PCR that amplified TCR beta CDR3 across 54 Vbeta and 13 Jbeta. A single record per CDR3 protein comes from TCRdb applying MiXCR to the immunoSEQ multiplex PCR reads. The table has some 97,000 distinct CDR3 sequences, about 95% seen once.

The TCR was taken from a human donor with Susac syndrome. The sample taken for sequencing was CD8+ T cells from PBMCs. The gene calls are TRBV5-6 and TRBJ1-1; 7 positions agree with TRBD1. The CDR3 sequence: CASSYGTENLYTEAFF. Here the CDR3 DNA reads TGTGCCAGCAGCTACGGGACAGAAAATCTTTACACTGAAGCTTTCTTT.